Following are 21 T cell receptor beta chains from one sample sequenced in a study of blood T cell repertoires in COVID-19. Libraries were prepared by immunoSEQ multiplex PCR; TCRdb keeps only in-frame clonotypes and omits some of them. The data contain approximately 150,000 clones, 85% to 90% of them singletons. Source material: peripheral blood. Source of these receptors: a man aged 18 to 30 with COVID-19, enrolled during active disease.

This chain connects TRBV28 to TRBJ2-1; D possibly corresponds to TRBD2 (5 bases). This CDR3 is built from 13 residues. The V gene lost 1 base and the J gene lost 8 bases, with 9 bases spanning the gap. Germline CDR1 is MDHEN and CDR2 is SYDVKM. CDR3 DNA: TGTGCCAGCAGTTTATCATTGGAGGATGAGCAGTTCTTC. It specifies CASSLSLEDEQFF. Full variable domain (missing parts from reference TRBV28 and TRBJ2-1): DVKVTQSSRYLVKRTGEKVFLECVQDMDHENMFWYRQDPGLGLRLIYFSYDVKMKEKGDIPEGYSVSREKKERFSLILESASTNQTSMYLCASSLSLEDEQFFGPGTRLTVL.

The chain is built from TRBV6-2 or TRBV6-3 and TRBJ2-7; TRBD2 matches at 7 bases. CDR1 MNHEY and CDR2 SVGEGT come from the germline V gene. The length of the CDR3 is 15 residues. V trimming: 6 bases; J trimming: 4 bases; junction bases outside the gene matches: 12. The CDR3 sequence: CASSQPAGPPYEQYF. The CDR3 nucleotides are TGTGCCAGCAGCCAACCAGCGGGACCACCGTACGAGCAGTACTTC.

This chain connects TRBV4-3 to TRBJ2-1; TRBD2 is a possible D gene (5 bases). V was pared by 4 bases and J by 7 bases, with 20 bases between. This CDR3 contains 16 residues. The V gene's germline CDR1 is LGHNA and CDR2 YSLEER. CDR3 sequence (DNA): TGCGCCAGCAGCCTCTATGAGGAGGTGGGTCCGAATGAGCAGTTCTTC. As protein: CASSLYEEVGPNEQFF.

The chain is built from TRBV28 and TRBJ1-5, with a possible D match to TRBD1 (5 bases). Trimming took 0 bases from V and 7 from J, leaving 13 bases between them. CDR3 length: 15 residues. Germline values: CDR1 MDHEN, CDR2 SYDVKM. This CDR3 is CASSLWGGMGQPQHF. CDR3 DNA: TGTGCCAGCAGTTTATGGGGGGGGATGGGGCAGCCCCAGCATTTT.

Here the CDR3 DNA reads TGTGCCAGCAGGGCATCCGGACAGGGTATCTCACCCCTCCACTTT. It encodes CASRASGQGISPLHF. The chain has TRBV6-4 and TRBJ1-6; 8 bases are shared with TRBD1. The V gene end was trimmed by 6 bases and the J gene end by 10 bases; junction bases not matched to a gene: 11. Germline V CDR1 and CDR2: MRHNA, SNTAGT. This CDR3 is 15 amino acids long.

J is TRBJ1-5 and V is TRBV6-5; weak D call: TRBD1 (6 bases). The V gene lost 0 bases and the J gene lost 3 bases, with 12 bases spanning the gap. This CDR3 is built from 16 residues. Germline assignment: CDR1 MNHEY and CDR2 SVGAGI. The CDR3 DNA reads TGTGCCAGCAGTTACTCGGGCAGGGGCACCAATCAGCCCCAGCATTTT. It codes for CASSYSGRGTNQPQHF.

The rearrangement joins TRBV7-8 to TRBJ1-5, with D perhaps matching TRBD1 (6 bases). Trimming removed 3 bases from V and 6 bases from J, with 15 bases in between. The CDR3 loop spans 15 amino acids. Germline values: CDR1 SGHVS, CDR2 FQNEAQ. CDR3 bases: TGTGCCAGCAGCTTTGTACAGGGCTGGAGTCAGCCCCAGCATTTT. Translation: CASSFVQGWSQPQHF.

The chain recombines TRBV10-3 with TRBJ1-2, with D perhaps matching TRBD1 (6 bases). This CDR3 spans 16 amino acids. CDR1 and CDR2 from the germline V gene are ENHRY and SYGVKD. The ends were cut back, 0 bases at V and 4 bases at J, with 15 bases in the middle. As DNA, the CDR3 is TGTGCCATCAGTGAGTCGCCCCGAGGCAGGGGCTATGGCTACACCTTC. Translating it yields CAISESPRGRGYGYTF.

The genes are TRBV4-2 and TRBJ2-2; 12 bases match TRBD2. The length of the CDR3 is 16 residues. CDR1 and CDR2 (germline): LGHNA, YNFKEQ. V lost 3 bases and J lost 7; bases outside the gene matches: 6. The CDR3 here is CASSQALAGGDGELFF. Written as DNA, the CDR3 is TGTGCCAGCAGCCAGGCGCTAGCGGGAGGGGACGGGGAGCTGTTTTTT.

This rearrangement joins TRBV6-2 or TRBV6-3 to TRBJ1-1, with D tentatively TRBD1 (5 bases). The CDR3 covers 13 residues. V lost 2 bases, J lost 8 bases, and 12 bases lay in between. Germline CDR1 MNHEY, CDR2 SVGEGT. CDR3 bases: TGTGCCAGCAGTTACCGCAGGTCAGGGGAAGCTTTCTTT. This translates into CASSYRRSGEAFF.

The CDR3 sequence is CASSPRLVQGQETQYF. The CDR3 bases are TGTGCCAGCTCACCTCGACTCGTACAGGGACAAGAGACCCAGTACTTC. The chain couples TRBV18 to TRBJ2-5, with a tentative D call TRBD1 (6 bases). The CDR3 length is 16 residues. Per germline, CDR1 KGHSH and CDR2 LQKENI. V was trimmed by 3 bases and J by 2 bases, leaving 16 bases between them.

This clone is a singleton in its sample. The same CDR3 arises from other DNA sequences in this sample as well. The genes are TRBV28 and TRBJ2-7, with a weak D call TRBD2 (6 bases). CDR3 length equals 14 residues. Germline V gives CDR1 MDHEN, CDR2 SYDVKM. With 2 bases removed from V and 0 bases from J, the gap between germline ends came to 8 bases. The CDR3 DNA follows: TGTGCCAGCAGTTTAGCCGGGAGCTCCTACGAGCAGTACTTC. Amino acid sequence: CASSLAGSSYEQYF.

This sequence joins TRBV4-3 and TRBJ2-1, with D possibly TRBD1 on 6 matching bases. The V and J ends lost 1 base and 6 bases respectively, with 13 bases between them. Germline V lookup: CDR1 LGHNA, CDR2 YSLEER. This CDR3 comprises 15 residues. The CDR3 DNA sequence: TGCGCCAGCAGCCAAGGTCAGGGGCCCGGCAATGAGCAGTTCTTC. This gives the protein CASSQGQGPGNEQFF.

The chain combines TRBV18 with TRBJ2-1; 7 bases are shared with TRBD2. Unmatched junction bases numbered 12, after V lost 5 bases and J lost 8 bases. Germline CDR1 reads KGHSH; CDR2 reads LQKENI. The CDR3 spans 15 residues. The CDR3 region is CASSNGLGRDDEQFF. The CDR3 DNA follows: TGTGCCAGCTCAAACGGACTAGGCCGCGACGATGAGCAGTTCTTC.

V is TRBV15 and J is TRBJ2-1, with TRBD2 identical over 13 bases. This CDR3 has 17 amino acids. V shed 3 bases and J 8 bases; nucleotides not matched to a gene: 10. The germline V gene encodes CDR1 LNHNV and CDR2 YYDKDF (reference sequence). CDR3: CATSSPGLAGDWDEQFF. The CDR3 nucleotides are TGTGCCACCAGCAGCCCAGGACTAGCGGGAGATTGGGATGAGCAGTTCTTC. The whole variable domain, filled in from reference TRBV15 and TRBJ2-1, reads DAMVIQNPRYQVTQFGKPVTLSCSQTLNHNVMYWYQQKSSQAPKLLFHYYDKDFNNEADTPDNFQSRRPNTSFCFLDIRSPGLGDTAMYLCATSSPGLAGDWDEQFFGPGTRLTVL.

A remark on this clone: A read error may account for a junction end that differs from germline. V and J are TRBV30 and TRBJ1-4; D gene uncertain. Germline lookup yields CDR1 GTSNPN and CDR2 SVGIG (reference sequence). This CDR3 has 13 residues. The CDR3 bases are TGTGCCTGGAGGTCTAGAAGTAATGAAAAACTGCTTTTT. Translating it yields CAWRSRSNEKLLF.

The gene calls are TRBV2 and TRBJ2-1, with D tentatively TRBD2 (6 bases). V lost 3 bases, J lost 9 bases, and 12 bases lay in between. CDR1 and CDR2 from the germline V gene are SNHLY and FYNNEI. The CDR3 contains 13 residues. CDR3 protein: CASSDPGEVEQFF. The CDR3 bases are TGTGCCAGCAGTGACCCGGGAGAGGTTGAGCAGTTCTTC.

This clone occurred a few times. The rearrangement joins TRBV21-1 to TRBJ1-1. TRBV21-1 is flagged as a pseudogene. There are 14 residues in the CDR3. The CDR3 coding sequence is TGTGCCAGCAGCAAAGGGGGGGGGCGGACTGAAGCTTTCTTT. Translated: CASSKGGGRTEAFF.

This clone was detected a few times. V and J are TRBV30 and TRBJ2-5; the D gene is possibly TRBD1 (6 bases). CDR1 and CDR2 (germline): GTSNPN, SVGIG (reference sequence). V was cut by 2 bases and J by 0 bases, with 13 bases left in between. This CDR3 has 15 amino acids. The CDR3 loop reads CAWSQDRGYQETQYF. The CDR3, as DNA: TGTGCCTGGAGTCAGGATAGGGGGTACCAAGAGACCCAGTACTTC.

The J gene is TRBJ2-7, the V gene TRBV5-6; 9 bases align to TRBD1. Germline CDR1 is SGHDT and CDR2 is YYEEEE. V dropped 5 bases and J dropped 1; count of bases not matched to a gene: 13. CDR3 length equals 17 residues. The CDR3 protein is CASSPHPGDRDSYEQYF. CDR3 nucleotide sequence: TGTGCCAGCAGTCCTCACCCCGGGGACAGGGATTCCTACGAGCAGTACTTC.

The chain recombines TRBV4-1 with TRBJ2-5, with 7 bases identical to TRBD2. There are 17 residues in the CDR3. Unmatched junction bases numbered 9, after V lost 0 bases and J lost 2 bases. The germline gives CDR1 MGHRA, CDR2 YSYEKL. The CDR3 DNA reads as TGCGCCAGCAGCCAAGAATCACTCCTAGCGGTACAAGAGACCCAGTACTTC. This codes for CASSQESLLAVQETQYF.